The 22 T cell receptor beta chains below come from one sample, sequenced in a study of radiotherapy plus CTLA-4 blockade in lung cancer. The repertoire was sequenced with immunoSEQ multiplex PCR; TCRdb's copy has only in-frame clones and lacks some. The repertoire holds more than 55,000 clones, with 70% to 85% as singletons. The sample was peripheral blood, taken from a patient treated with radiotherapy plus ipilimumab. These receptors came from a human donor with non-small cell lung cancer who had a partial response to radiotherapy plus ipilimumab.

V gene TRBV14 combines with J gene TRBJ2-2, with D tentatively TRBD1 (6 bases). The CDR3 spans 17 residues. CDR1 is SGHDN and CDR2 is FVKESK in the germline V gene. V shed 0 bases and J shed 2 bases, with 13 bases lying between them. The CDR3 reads CASSQDPHRANTGELFF. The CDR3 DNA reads TGTGCCAGCAGCCAAGATCCCCACAGGGCCAACACCGGGGAGCTGTTTTTT.

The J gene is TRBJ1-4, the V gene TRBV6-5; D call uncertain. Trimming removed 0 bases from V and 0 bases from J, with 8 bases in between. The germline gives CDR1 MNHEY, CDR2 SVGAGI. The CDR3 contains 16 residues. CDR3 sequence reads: CASSYSAGPTNEKLFF. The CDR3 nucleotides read TGTGCCAGCAGTTACTCGGCAGGCCCAACTAATGAAAAACTGTTTTTT.

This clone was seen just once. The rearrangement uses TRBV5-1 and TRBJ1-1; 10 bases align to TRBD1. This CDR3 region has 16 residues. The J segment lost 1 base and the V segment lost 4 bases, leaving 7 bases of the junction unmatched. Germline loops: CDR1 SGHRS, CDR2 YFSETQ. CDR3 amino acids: CASSGGTGATNTEAFF. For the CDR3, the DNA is TGCGCCAGCAGCGGCGGGACAGGGGCGACGAACACTGAAGCTTTCTTT.

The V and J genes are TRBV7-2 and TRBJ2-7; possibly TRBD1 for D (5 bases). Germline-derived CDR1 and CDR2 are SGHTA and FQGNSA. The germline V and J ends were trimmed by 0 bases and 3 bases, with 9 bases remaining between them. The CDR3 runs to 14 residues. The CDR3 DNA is TGTGCCAGCAGCTTAGCAGGGGCCGGCTACGAGCAGTACTTC. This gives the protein CASSLAGAGYEQYF.

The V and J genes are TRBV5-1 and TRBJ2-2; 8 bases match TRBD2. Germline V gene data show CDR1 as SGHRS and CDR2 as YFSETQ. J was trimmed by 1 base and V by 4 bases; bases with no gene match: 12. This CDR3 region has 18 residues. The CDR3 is CASSPSPGGLWNTGELFF. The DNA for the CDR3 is TGCGCCAGCAGCCCAAGCCCGGGGGGGCTTTGGAACACCGGGGAGCTGTTTTTT.

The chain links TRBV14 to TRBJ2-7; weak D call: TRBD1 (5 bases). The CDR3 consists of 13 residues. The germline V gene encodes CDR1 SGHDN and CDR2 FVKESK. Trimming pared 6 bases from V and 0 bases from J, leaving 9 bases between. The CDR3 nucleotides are TGTGCCAGCAGTCCTGACAGCTCCTACGAGCAGTACTTC. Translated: CASSPDSSYEQYF.

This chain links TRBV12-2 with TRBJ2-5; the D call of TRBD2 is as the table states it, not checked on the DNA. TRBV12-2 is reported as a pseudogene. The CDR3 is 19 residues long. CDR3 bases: TGTGCAAGTCGCTTAGTTCTTGTGCCTCGGAGCGGACGCCAAGAGACCCAGTACTTC. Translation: CASRLVLVPRSGRQETQYF.

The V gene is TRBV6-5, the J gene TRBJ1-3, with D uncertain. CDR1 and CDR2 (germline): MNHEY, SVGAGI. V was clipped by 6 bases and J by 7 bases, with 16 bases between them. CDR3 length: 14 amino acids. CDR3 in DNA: TGTGCCAGCAGCCCCAACTTCAGCGTCAACACCATATATTTT. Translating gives CASSPNFSVNTIYF.

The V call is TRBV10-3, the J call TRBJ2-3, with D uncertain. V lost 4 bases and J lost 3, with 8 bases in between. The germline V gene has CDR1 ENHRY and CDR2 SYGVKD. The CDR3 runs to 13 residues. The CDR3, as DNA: TGTGCCATCAGTGTTGGCACAACAGATACGCAGTATTTT. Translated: CAISVGTTDTQYF.

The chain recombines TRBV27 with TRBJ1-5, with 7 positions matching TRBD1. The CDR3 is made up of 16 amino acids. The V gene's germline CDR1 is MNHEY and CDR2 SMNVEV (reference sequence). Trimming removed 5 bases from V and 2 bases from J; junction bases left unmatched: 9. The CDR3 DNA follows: TGTGCCAGCAGTAACCTCCGGGACAGCCGCAATCAGCCCCAGCATTTT. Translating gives CASSNLRDSRNQPQHF.

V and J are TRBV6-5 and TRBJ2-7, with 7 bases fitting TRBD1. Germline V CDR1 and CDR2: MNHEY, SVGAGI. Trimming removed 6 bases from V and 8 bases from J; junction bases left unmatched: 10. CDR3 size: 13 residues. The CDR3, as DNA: TGTGCCAGCAGCCTGGGACAGTCCGTCCAGCAGTACTTC. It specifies CASSLGQSVQQYF.

CDR3 sequence (DNA): TGCGCCAGCAGCCAAGATCCCAGGGTGGGGAACACTGAAGCTTTCTTT. Its protein product is CASSQDPRVGNTEAFF. The rearrangement joins TRBV4-3 to TRBJ1-1, with D maybe TRBD1 (5 bases). The CDR3 is 16 amino acids. V lost 0 bases, J lost 1 base, and 12 bases lay in between. The V gene's germline CDR1 is LGHNA and CDR2 YSLEER.

CDR3 DNA sequence: TGTGCCAGCAGCGCAACCCTGACAGGAGATAATGAAAAACTGTTTTTT. This codes for CASSATLTGDNEKLFF. V usage is TRBV9 and J usage is TRBJ1-4; maybe TRBD1 (6 bases). The ends were cut back, 3 bases at V and 4 bases at J, with 16 bases in the middle. The germline V gene encodes CDR1 SGDLS and CDR2 YYNGEE. The CDR3 length is 16 residues.

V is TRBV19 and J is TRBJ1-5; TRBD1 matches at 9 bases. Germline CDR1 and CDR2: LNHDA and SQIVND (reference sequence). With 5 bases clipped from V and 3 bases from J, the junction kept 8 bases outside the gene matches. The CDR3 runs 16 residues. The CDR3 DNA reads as TGTGCCAGTAGTCTCTGGACAGGGGCGTTCAATCAGCCCCAGCATTTT. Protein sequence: CASSLWTGAFNQPQHF. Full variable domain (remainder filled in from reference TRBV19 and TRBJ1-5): DGGITQSPKYLFRKEGQNVTLSCEQNLNHDAMYWYRQDPGQGLRLIYYSQIVNDFQKGDIAEGYSVSREKKESFPLTVTSAQKNPTAFYLCASSLWTGAFNQPQHFGDGTRLSIL.

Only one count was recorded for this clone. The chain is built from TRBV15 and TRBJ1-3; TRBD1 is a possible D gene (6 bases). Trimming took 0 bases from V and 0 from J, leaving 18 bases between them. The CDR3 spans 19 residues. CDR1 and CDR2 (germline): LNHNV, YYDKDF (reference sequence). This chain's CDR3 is CATSRDPTRQAGSGNTIYF. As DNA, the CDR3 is TGTGCCACCAGCAGAGATCCGACAAGACAGGCCGGCTCTGGAAACACCATATATTTT.

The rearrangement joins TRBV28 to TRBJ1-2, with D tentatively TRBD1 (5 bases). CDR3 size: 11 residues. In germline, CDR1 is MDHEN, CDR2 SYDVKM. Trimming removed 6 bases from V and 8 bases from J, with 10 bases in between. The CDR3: CASRERTGYTF. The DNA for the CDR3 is TGTGCCAGCAGGGAACGGACAGGCTACACCTTC.

The CDR3 region has the DNA TGTGCCAGCAGCACGAGGGATGCAACTAATGAAAAACTGTTTTTT. It translates to CASSTRDATNEKLFF. V is TRBV11-2 and J is TRBJ1-4; D uncertain. V lost 5 bases and J lost 0, with 10 bases in between. The CDR3 is 15 amino acids. Germline V gives CDR1 SGHAT, CDR2 FQNNGV.

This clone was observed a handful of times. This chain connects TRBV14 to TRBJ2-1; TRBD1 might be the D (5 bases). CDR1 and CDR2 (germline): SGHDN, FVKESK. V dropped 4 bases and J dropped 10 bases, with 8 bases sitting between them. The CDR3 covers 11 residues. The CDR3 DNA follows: TGTGCCAGCAGCCGAGGACAAGAGCAGTTCTTC. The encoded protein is CASSRGQEQFF.

In DNA form, the CDR3 reads TGTGCTAGTGGTTTTCAGGGGACAGATACGCAGTATTTT. The encoded protein is CASGFQGTDTQYF. The rearrangement links TRBV12-5 to TRBJ2-3; D may be TRBD1 (6 bases). Germline CDR1 reads LGHNT; CDR2 reads FRNRAP. V was shortened by 3 bases and J by 3 bases, with 7 bases between the two germline ends. The CDR3 has 13 residues.

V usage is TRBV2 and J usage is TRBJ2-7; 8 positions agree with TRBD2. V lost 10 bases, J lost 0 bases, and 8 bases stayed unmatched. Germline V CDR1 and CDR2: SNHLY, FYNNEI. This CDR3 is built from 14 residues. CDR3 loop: CATTRGGPSYEQYF. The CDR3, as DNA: TGTGCCACCACCCGCGGGGGGCCCTCCTACGAGCAGTACTTC.

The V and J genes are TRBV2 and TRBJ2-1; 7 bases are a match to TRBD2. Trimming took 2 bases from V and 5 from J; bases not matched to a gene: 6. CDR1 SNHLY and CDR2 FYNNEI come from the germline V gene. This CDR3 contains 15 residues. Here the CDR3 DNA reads TGTGCCAGCAGTGAAACCAGCGGGGCTAACAATGAGCAGTTCTTC. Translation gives CASSETSGANNEQFF. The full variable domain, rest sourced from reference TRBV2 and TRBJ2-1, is EPEVTQTPSHQVTQMGQEVILRCVPISNHLYFYWYRQILGQKVEFLVSFYNNEISEKSEIFDDQFSVERPDGSNFTLKIRSTKLEDSAMYFCASSETSGANNEQFFGPGTRLTVL.

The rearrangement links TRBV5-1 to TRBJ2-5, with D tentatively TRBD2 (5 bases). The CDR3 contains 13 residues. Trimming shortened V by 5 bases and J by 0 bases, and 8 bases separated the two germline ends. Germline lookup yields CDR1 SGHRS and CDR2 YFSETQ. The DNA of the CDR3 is TGCGCCAGCAGTCTGGACTACCAAGAGACCCAGTACTTC. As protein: CASSLDYQETQYF.